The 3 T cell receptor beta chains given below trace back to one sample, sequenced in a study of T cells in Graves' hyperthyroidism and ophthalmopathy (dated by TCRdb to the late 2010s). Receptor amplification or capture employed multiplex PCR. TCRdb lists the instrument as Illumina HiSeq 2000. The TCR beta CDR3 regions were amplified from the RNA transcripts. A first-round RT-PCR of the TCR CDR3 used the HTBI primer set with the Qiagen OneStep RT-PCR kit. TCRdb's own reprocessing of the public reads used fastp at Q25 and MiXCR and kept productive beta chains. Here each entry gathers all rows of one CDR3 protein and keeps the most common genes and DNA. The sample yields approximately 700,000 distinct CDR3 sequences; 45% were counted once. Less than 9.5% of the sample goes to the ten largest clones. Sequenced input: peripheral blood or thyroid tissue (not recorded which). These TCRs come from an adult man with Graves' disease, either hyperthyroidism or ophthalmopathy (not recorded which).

The CDR3 DNA sequence: TGCGCCAGCAGCTTCGGCAGGCAGAGCCAAGAGACCCAGTACTTC. Residues: CASSFGRQSQETQYF. The rearrangement uses TRBV5-1 and TRBJ2-5; unclear D gene. This CDR3 contains 15 residues. Germline loops: CDR1 SGHRS, CDR2 YFSETQ. V was clipped by 2 bases and J by 1 base, with 12 bases between them.

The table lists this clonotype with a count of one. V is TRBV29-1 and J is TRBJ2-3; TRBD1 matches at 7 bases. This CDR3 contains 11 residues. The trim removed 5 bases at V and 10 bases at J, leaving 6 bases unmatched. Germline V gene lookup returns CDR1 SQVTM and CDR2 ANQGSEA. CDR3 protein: CSVTGTESQYF. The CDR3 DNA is TGCAGCGTTACCGGGACAGAGTCGCAGTATTTT.

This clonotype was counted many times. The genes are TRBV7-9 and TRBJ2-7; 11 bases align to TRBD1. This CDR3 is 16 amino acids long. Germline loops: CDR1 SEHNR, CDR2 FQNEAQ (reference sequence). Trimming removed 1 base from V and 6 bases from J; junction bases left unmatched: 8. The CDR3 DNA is TGTGCCAGCAGCTTAGGCCCTGGACAGGGGGCCGGCGAGCAGTACTTC. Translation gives CASSLGPGQGAGEQYF.